This T cell receptor (beta chain) was sequenced for a study of identical twins (dated by TCRdb to the mid-2010s). The study in broad terms: To test whether fetal clonotypes persist, this study deep-sequenced TCR alpha and beta repertoires from monozygotic twins, from unrelated adults of various ages, and from cord blood. To rule out contamination, the twin experiments were replicated at different times with different library preparation protocols.

This clonotype was picked up many times. The antigen it recognizes is unknown. No much larger clone exists at a distance of one base, and base qualities are not known. Reading the germline V gene (reference sequence) gives CDR1 SGHKS and CDR2 YYEKEE. The CDR3 measures 17 amino acids from cysteine to phenylalanine. Just the 51-base CDR3 DNA is kept, in frame starting at base 1. Here V drops 0 bases and J drops 3 bases, and the junction holds 3 bases not matched to any gene. The investigation overall reported the following: Invariant T cells such as MAIT and iNKT could partly confound zero-insertion analyses, though diverse VJ usage argued against this for most clonotypes. Abundant cord blood beta clonotypes carried fewer insertions; young adult naive repertoires showed a weaker similar trend, while memory repertoires showed none. Because the same donors could not be followed over many years, the conclusions depended on cross-sectional statistical analysis. Excess twin sharing in beta out-of-frame sequences was weaker because fewer shared sequences lowered the signal-to-noise ratio. In monozygotic twins, out-of-frame TCR alpha sharing was systematically underestimated by recombination models, although the models agreed with sharing between unrelated individuals. Compared with coincidental sharing between unrelated individuals, out-of-frame TCR alpha sequences shared between twins had an excess of sequences with low generation probability.

The library came from 5' RACE. The instrument given in TCRdb is Illumina HiSeq 2000. A universal primer binding site was introduced by template switching, and a unique molecular identifier was present in the final cDNA, enabling accurate counting of TCR cDNA molecules. First-strand cDNA for TCR alpha and beta chains was synthesized from specific primers in the conserved constant-segment region. Each cDNA library was double barcoded, with a SMART-Mk sample barcode plus Illumina barcodes, to control for contamination. TruSeq adapter sequences along with Illumina sample barcodes were introduced in two successive PCR steps. TCR alpha and beta cDNA libraries were sequenced on the Illumina HiSeq platform with custom primers. From the authors' description of their analysis: Unique molecular identifiers were extracted from raw reads with MiGEC, and CDR3 positions were determined with MiXCR. For each individual, recombination models were inferred using an EM algorithm with the repgenHMM and IGoR tools. The tcR package in R was used for shared clonotype analysis, with sharing normalized by the product of cloneset sizes. To study raw recombination free of thymic and clonal selection effects, out-of-frame nonproductive sequences were analyzed. TCRdb applied fastp at Q25 and MiXCR to the public reads, then kept only in-frame beta chains. Each entry is one CDR3 protein sequence, shown with its most common DNA and genes. Clone size and V and J calls follow TCRdb, not the original study. This sample is represented by fewer than 800,000 distinct CDR3 sequences; under 8.5% of them were singletons. Of the sample, 1.6% is held by the ten largest clones.

Every donor was a healthy Caucasian. The twin cohort comprised three pairs of female monozygotic twins, all aged roughly 18 to 30 years. Peripheral blood mononuclear cells were the source from which RNA for the TCR libraries was isolated. These data also formed part of another study, on yellow fever vaccine responses in identical twins. That second publication adds: According to the authors, the vaccine-induced T cell response in identical twins seemed to be partly convergent and partly specific to each individual. In identical twins, the study followed T cell clones that responded to the vaccine with precision.

The sequenced material came from PBMCs. The TCR sequence derives from a woman aged 18 to 35 in good health. The chain links TRBV5-5 with TRBJ2-2, with 12 middle bases fitting TRBD2. The DNA sequence reads TGTGCCAGCAGCTTGGTACTAGCGGGGGGCGACACCGGGGAGCTGTTTTTT. Its protein is CASSLVLAGGDTGELFF.